This T cell receptor (beta chain) was recorded in a study of blood T cell repertoires in acute mononucleosis (dated by TCRdb to 2018 to 2021). The study in broad terms: Acute-phase samples were taken within 2 weeks of symptom onset, representing the primary response. The mean blood EBV load was 3.8 log10 genome copies per million B cells in acute infection and over 2 at convalescence. In acute infection, YVL-BR-specific cells made up a mean of roughly 2.1% of blood CD8 T cells and GLC-BM-specific cells made up a mean of approximately 1.1%. On the study overall, not on this receptor specifically: Because only a fraction of each donor's blood was analyzed, sampling error might partly account for the low clonotype overlap between the acute and convalescent samples. Persistence into convalescence was observed for only about 10% of unique acute clonotypes, yet most of the response was made up by these persisting clonotypes, and the remaining acute clonotypes were seemingly replaced by new diverse de novo clonotypes. For BRLF1 (YVL-BR), TCRalpha CDR3 motifs played a dominant role and TCRbeta a minimal role in TCR repertoire selection. Only a few donors were included in the cohort, so group averages were based on very few individuals.

V and J are trimmed by 6 bases and 5 bases, and the gene matches miss 10 bases of the junction. Per the germline V gene, MDHEN is the CDR1 and SYDVKM is the CDR2. Spanning cysteine to phenylalanine, the CDR3 consists of 15 amino acids. CDR3 DNA is the only sequence kept; it has 45 bases, read in frame from the first base. The sample's time point label, in plain terms: acute infectious mononucleosis, at clinical presentation within 2 weeks of symptom onset (visit 1). Over primary infection, the study followed CD8 T cell responses to two immunodominant EBV epitopes: BRLF1 109 (YVL-BR) and BMLF1 280 (GLC-BM). Primary EBV infection was taken to be indicated by a positive serum heterophile antibody test and EBV viral capsid antigen-specific IgM. Total CD8 T cells were first enriched from PBMCs by magnetic positive selection (MACS). A FACSAria III was used to sort live CD3+ CD8+ tetramer+ cells to a purity above 85%. A PE-conjugated tetramer loaded with the BRLF1 109-117 peptide was used to sort the cells. At both acute infection and convalescence, EBV epitope-specific CD8 T cells were tetramer-sorted, and the TCR repertoires of those cells were deep-sequenced directly ex vivo. Donors were three people aged about 18 to 30 with clinical acute infectious mononucleosis and laboratory evidence of primary EBV infection. Heparinized peripheral blood was collected once when donors presented clinically with mononucleosis symptoms and a second time roughly 6 months afterward. Ficoll-Paque density gradient centrifugation was used to isolate PBMCs.

For TCR profiling, total RNA from at least 9,500 sorted tetramer+ CD8 T cells was reverse transcribed into cDNA. CDR3 regions were PCR-amplified with primers annealing to V and J regions, and unique molecular identifiers were added to track templates. TCRalpha and TCRbeta chains were profiled using the immunoSEQ platform, including its sequencing and error-correction standards. In the authors' own workflow: Clonal copy numbers were corrected for sequencing and PCR errors, and CDR3s were defined per IMGT conventions. Analysis was restricted to productive rearrangements and was performed with immunoSEQ Analyzer versions 2.0 and 3.0, and gene-pairing frequencies were further processed in Microsoft Excel. V-J pairings were visualized as Circos plots, and CDR3 motifs were found with MEME plus a custom motifSearch program. The probability of generation of TCR sequences was calculated using the OLGA algorithm. A clonotype seen at both visits was called persistent, a clonotype seen only at the acute visit was called nonpersistent, and a clonotype seen only at convalescence was called de novo. A public TCR was defined as an amino acid clonotype used by more than one donor. TCRdb re-hosts the immuneACCESS table, in-frame sequences only. Its copies lack some clones; in the studies checked, an unresolved V gene accounts for under half of them, and the cause for the rest is not known. That table supplies the V and J calls and clone size; D and trimming were determined from the DNA. The sample has thousands of clones on record, 25% to 30% of them singletons. The ten largest account for 44% of the sample.

This clone was counted a few times. Being one base from a much bigger clone, this may be a read error. The sample in question was EBV YVL epitope tetramer+ CD8+ T cells sorted from PBMCs, obtained during acute infectious mononucleosis. What this sample's cell subset or site label stands for: CD8 T cells binding a tetramer with EBV BRLF1 109-117 peptide (YVL-BR). The TCR sequence derives from a woman under 30 with infectious mononucleosis caused by EBV. The chain was built from TRBV28 and TRBJ2-7, with 10 junctional bases fitting TRBD2. The DNA is TGTGCCAGCAGCTTAGTCCTAGCGGGAGTTCACGAGCAGTACTTC. It is translated as CASSLVLAGVHEQYF.